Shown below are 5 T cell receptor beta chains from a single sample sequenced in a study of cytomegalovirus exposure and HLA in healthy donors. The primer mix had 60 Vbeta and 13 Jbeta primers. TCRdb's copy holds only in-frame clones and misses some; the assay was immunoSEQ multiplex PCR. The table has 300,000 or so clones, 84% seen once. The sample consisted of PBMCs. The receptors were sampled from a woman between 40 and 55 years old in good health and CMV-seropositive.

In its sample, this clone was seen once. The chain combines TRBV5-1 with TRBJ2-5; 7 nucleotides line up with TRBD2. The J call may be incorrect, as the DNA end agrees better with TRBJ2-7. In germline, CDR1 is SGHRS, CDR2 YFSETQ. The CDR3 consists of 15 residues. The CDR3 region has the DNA TGCGCCAGCAGTGGTCTCCTAGCGGCGCAGTACGAGCAGTACTTC. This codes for CASSGLLAAQYEQYF.

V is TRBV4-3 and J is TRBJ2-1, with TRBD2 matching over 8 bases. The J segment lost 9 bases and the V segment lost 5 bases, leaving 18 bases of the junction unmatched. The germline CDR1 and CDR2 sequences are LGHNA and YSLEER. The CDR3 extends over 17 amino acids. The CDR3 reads CASSTQTETSVSGEQFF. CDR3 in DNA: TGCGCCAGCAGCACCCAGACAGAGACTAGCGTGTCCGGTGAGCAGTTCTTC.

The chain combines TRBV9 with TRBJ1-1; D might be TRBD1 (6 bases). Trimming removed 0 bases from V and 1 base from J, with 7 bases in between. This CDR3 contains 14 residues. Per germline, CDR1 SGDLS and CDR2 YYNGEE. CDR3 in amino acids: CASSVEQGNTEAFF. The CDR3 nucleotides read TGTGCCAGCAGCGTAGAACAGGGGAACACTGAAGCTTTCTTT. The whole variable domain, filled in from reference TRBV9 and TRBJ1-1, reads DSGVTQTPKHLITATGQRVTLRCSPRSGDLSVYWYQQSLDQGLQFLIQYYNGEERAKGNILERFSAQQFPDLHSELNLSSLELGDSALYFCASSVEQGNTEAFFGQGTRLTVV.

CDR3 protein: CASSWGTGTGEETQYF. In DNA, the CDR3 is TGTGCCAGCAGCTGGGGGACAGGGACTGGCGAGGAGACCCAGTACTTC. V and J are TRBV5-6 and TRBJ2-5; 9 bases line up with TRBD1. Germline CDR1 and CDR2: SGHDT and YYEEEE. With V trimmed by 3 bases and J by 5 bases, 11 bases remained unmatched. This CDR3 spans 16 amino acids. Variable domain in full (rest from reference TRBV5-6 and TRBJ2-5): DAGVTQSPTHLIKTRGQQVTLRCSPKSGHDTVSWYQQALGQGPQFIFQYYEEEERQRGNFPDRFSGHQFPNYSSELNVNALLLGDSALYLCASSWGTGTGEETQYFGPGTRLLVL.

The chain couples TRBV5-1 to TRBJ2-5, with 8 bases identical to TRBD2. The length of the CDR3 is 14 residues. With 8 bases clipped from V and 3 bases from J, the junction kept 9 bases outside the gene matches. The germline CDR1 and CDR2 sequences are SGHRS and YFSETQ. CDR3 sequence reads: CASKAGLAEETQYF. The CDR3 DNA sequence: TGCGCCAGTAAAGCCGGACTAGCAGAAGAGACCCAGTACTTC.